The 13 T cell receptor beta chains given below trace back to one sample, sequenced in a study of blood T cells in healthy people across ages (dated by TCRdb to between 2014 and 2016). The receptor library was made with 5' RACE. The sequencing machine was an Illumina HiSeq 2500. The second PCR ran for about 6 to 12 cycles and used a J-beta primer mix along with a sample-barcoded 5' primer. TCRdb reanalyzed the raw reads on its own, using fastp at Q25 for trimming and MiXCR for clone calling, and kept in-frame beta chains. Every entry covers one CDR3 protein and lists the most common genes and DNA from its rows. In all, the sample holds 630,000 or so distinct CDR3 sequences, and about 32% of those were seen once. Over 15% of the sample rests with the top ten. The specimen was blood. The origin of the receptors is a woman older than 75 in good health. Donor details come from another sample of the same person, matched by shared clones.

This clonotype has just a few counts. This may be a read error, as it is one base from a much larger clone. DNA for the CDR3: TGCGCCGGCAGCTTGGAAGGCCATTCCTACGAGCAGTACTTC. It translates to CAGSLEGHSYEQYF. This chain links TRBV5-1 with TRBJ2-7; D remains ambiguous. This CDR3 comprises 14 residues. CDR1 is SGHRS and CDR2 is YFSETQ in the germline V gene.

On this clonotype: One base away lies a much larger clone, so this may be a sequencing read error. This sequence joins TRBV21-1 and TRBJ2-5. TRBV21-1 is shown as a pseudogene. The CDR3 extends over 14 amino acids. The CDR3 DNA follows: TGTGCCAGCAGCAAATTCCAAGGGTCAGGGACCCAGTACTTC. Translation: CASSKFQGSGTQYF.

This clonotype was seen many times. J is TRBJ2-7 and V is TRBV5-1, with D possibly being TRBD1 or TRBD2 (6 bases each). Germline V CDR1 and CDR2: SGHRS, YFSETQ. V lost 4 bases and J lost 3, with 20 bases in between. CDR3 length: 16 residues. The CDR3 loop reads CASSPEGGPNFYEQYF. As DNA, the CDR3 is TGCGCCAGCAGCCCAGAGGGGGGTCCCAACTTCTACGAGCAGTACTTC.

V usage is TRBV2 and J usage is TRBJ1-2, with D possibly matching TRBD1 (5 bases). Germline CDR1 reads SNHLY; CDR2 reads FYNNEI. The CDR3 is made up of 12 amino acids. The ends were cut back, 11 bases at V and 4 bases at J, with 14 bases in the middle. CDR3 coding DNA: TGTGCCTGGGGGATTAGGGGCTATGGCTACACCTTC. It translates to CAWGIRGYGYTF.

V is TRBV5-1 and J is TRBJ2-5, with 13 bases fitting TRBD2. Per germline, CDR1 SGHRS and CDR2 YFSETQ. The J segment lost 11 bases and the V segment lost 2 bases, leaving 18 bases of the junction unmatched. The CDR3 runs to 18 residues. CDR3 sequence: CASSFAPLLAGGPWEQYF. The DNA for the CDR3 is TGCGCCAGCAGCTTTGCACCGCTACTAGCGGGAGGGCCTTGGGAGCAGTACTTC.

This clonotype was found a few times. One base away lies a much larger clone, so this may be a sequencing read error. The chain uses TRBV6-1 and TRBJ2-3; 10 positions agree with TRBD2. The CDR3 is made up of 19 amino acids. Looked up from germline, CDR1 is MNHNS and CDR2 is SASEGT. J was trimmed by 6 bases and V by 3 bases; bases with no gene match: 18. The CDR3, as DNA: TGTGCCAGCAGTGAGACCGTACCCGGACGAGCGGGGGGGTTGGATACGCAGTATTTT. It translates to CASSETVPGRAGGLDTQYF.

Comments on this clonotype: A read error may be the cause here, since a much bigger clone is one base away. J is TRBJ2-5 and V is TRBV6-1; D is unclear. Per the germline V gene, CDR1 is MNHNS and CDR2 is SASEGT. CDR3 length: 12 residues. The CDR3 region has the DNA TGTGTCAGCAGTGAAGTTGGCGAGACCCAGTACTTC. The encoded protein is CVSSEVGETQYF.

In this sample, this clonotype turned up many times. This chain uses TRBV24-1 with TRBJ2-3; 9 nucleotides align to TRBD1. The V segment lost 3 bases and the J segment 1 base; nucleotides outside the gene matches: 4. The CDR3 length is 16 residues. CDR1 and CDR2 (germline): KGHDR, SFDVKD. The CDR3 DNA sequence: TGTGCCACCAGTGATATACAGGGGGCTGGCACAGATACGCAGTATTTT. Amino acids: CATSDIQGAGTDTQYF.

This clonotype was counted only a few times. With a much larger clone just one base away, this may be a read error. V gene TRBV6-1 combines with J gene TRBJ2-7; 7 bases match TRBD1. With 6 bases clipped from V and 2 bases from J, the junction kept 7 bases outside the gene matches. The CDR3 spans 14 residues. Per germline, CDR1 MNHNS and CDR2 SASEGT. The CDR3 region is CASRGWDSAYEQYF. The CDR3 bases are TGTGCCAGCAGGGGATGGGACAGCGCCTACGAGCAGTACTTC.

Many counts were recorded for this clonotype. The chain recombines TRBV29-1 with TRBJ1-1, with D uncertain. This CDR3 has 12 residues. Per the germline V gene, CDR1 is SQVTM and CDR2 is ANQGSEA. Trimming pared 6 bases from V and 0 bases from J, leaving 8 bases between. The CDR3 reads CSVETVNTEAFF. Here the CDR3 DNA reads TGCAGCGTGGAGACGGTGAACACTGAAGCTTTCTTT.

The chain combines TRBV20-1 with TRBJ2-5; D may be TRBD1 (6 bases). Germline V CDR1 and CDR2: DFQATT, SNEGSKA (reference sequence). The ends were cut back, 5 bases at V and 2 bases at J, with 18 bases in the middle. This CDR3 has 15 amino acids. The CDR3: CSASPTQGLQETQYF. The CDR3 bases are TGCAGTGCTTCACCCACGCAGGGGCTTCAAGAGACCCAGTACTTC.

This clonotype came up many times. J is TRBJ1-2 and V is TRBV7-2; D gene ambiguous. V lost 3 bases, J lost 2 bases, and 7 bases lay in between. There are 13 residues in the CDR3. CDR1 SGHTA and CDR2 FQGNSA come from the germline V gene. Here the CDR3 reads CASSFDGNYGYTF. The CDR3 DNA reads TGTGCCAGCAGCTTCGACGGCAACTATGGCTACACCTTC.

This clonotype was counted a few times. The J gene is TRBJ2-5, the V gene TRBV18; TRBD1 or TRBD2 may be the D gene (5 bases each). Germline values: CDR1 KGHSH, CDR2 LQKENI. CDR3 size: 14 residues. V was trimmed by 0 bases and J by 9 bases, leaving 14 bases between them. CDR3 amino acids: CASSPPSREGAQYF. CDR3 DNA: TGTGCCAGCTCACCACCGAGCCGGGAAGGGGCCCAGTACTTC.